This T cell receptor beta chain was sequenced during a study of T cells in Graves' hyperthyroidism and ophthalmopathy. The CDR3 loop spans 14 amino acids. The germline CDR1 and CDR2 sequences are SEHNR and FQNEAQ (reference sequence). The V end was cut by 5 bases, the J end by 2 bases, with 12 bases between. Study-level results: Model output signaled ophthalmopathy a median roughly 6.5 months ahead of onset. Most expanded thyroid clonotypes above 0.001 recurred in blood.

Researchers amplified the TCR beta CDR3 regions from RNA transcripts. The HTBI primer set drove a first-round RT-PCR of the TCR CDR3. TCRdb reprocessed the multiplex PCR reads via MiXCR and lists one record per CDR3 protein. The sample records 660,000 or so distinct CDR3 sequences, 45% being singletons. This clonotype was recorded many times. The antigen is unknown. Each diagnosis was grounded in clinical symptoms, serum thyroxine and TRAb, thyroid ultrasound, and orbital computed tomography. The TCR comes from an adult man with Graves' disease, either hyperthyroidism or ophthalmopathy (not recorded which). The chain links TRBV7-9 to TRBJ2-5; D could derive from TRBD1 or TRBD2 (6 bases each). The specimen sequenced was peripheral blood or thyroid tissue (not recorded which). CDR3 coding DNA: TGTGCCAGCAGCGTTCAGGGGAGGCAAGAGACCCAGTACTTC. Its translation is CASSVQGRQETQYF.